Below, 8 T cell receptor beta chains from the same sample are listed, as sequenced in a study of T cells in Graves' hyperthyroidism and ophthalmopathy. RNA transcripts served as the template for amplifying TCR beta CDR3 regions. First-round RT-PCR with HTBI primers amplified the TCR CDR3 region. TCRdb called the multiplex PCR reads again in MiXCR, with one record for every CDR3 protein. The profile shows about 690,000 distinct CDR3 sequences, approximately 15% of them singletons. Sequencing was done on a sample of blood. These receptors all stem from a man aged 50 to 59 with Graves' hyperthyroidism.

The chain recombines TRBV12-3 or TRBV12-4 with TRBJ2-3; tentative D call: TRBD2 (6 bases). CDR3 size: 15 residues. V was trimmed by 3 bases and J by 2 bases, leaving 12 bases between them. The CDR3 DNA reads TGTGCCAGCAGTTTGATAGCGGTAAACACAGATACGCAGTATTTT. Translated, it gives CASSLIAVNTDTQYF.

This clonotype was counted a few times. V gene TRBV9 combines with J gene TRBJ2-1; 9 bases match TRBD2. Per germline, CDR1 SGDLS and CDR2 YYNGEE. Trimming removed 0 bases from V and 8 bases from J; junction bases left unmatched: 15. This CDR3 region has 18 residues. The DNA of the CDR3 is TGTGCCAGCAGCGTAGGAATTAGCGGGAGATACGCAGGTGATGAGCAGTTCTTC. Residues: CASSVGISGRYAGDEQFF.

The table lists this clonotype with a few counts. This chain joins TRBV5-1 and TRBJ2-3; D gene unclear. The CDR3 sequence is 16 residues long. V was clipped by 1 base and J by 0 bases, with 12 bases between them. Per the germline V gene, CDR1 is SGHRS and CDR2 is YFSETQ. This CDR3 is CASSLPRGGSTDTQYF. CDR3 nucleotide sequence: TGCGCCAGCAGCTTGCCCCGCGGTGGGAGCACAGATACGCAGTATTTT.

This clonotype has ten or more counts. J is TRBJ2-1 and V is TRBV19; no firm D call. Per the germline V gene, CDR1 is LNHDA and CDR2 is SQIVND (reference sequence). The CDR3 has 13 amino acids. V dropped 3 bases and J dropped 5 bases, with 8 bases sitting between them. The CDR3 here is CASSMGIDNEQFF. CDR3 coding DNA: TGTGCCAGTAGTATGGGGATTGACAATGAGCAGTTCTTC.

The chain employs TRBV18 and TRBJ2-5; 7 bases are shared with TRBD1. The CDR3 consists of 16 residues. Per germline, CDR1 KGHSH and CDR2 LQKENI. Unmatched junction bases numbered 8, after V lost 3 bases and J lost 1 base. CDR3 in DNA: TGTGCCAGCTCACCGCCCGGGACAGCGGTCCAAGAGACCCAGTACTTC. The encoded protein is CASSPPGTAVQETQYF.

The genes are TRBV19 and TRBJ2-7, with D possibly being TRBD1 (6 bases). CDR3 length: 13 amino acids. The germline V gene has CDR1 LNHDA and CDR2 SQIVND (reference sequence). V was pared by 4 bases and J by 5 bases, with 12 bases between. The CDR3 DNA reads TGTGCCAGTAGTAGCTTAGGGGGTAACGAGCAGTACTTC. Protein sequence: CASSSLGGNEQYF.

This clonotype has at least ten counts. The CDR3 is CASIGSDYNEQFF. CDR3 sequence (DNA): TGTGCCAGCATCGGGAGTGACTACAATGAGCAGTTCTTC. The chain combines TRBV28 with TRBJ2-1; possible D gene TRBD2, 6 bases. The CDR3 is 13 amino acids. Germline V gives CDR1 MDHEN, CDR2 SYDVKM. Deletions cut 7 bases from V and 3 bases from J, with 10 bases between.

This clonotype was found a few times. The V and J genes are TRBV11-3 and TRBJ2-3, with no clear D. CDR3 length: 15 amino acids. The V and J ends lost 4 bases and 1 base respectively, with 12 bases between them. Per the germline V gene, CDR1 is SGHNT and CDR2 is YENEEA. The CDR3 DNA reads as TGTGCCAGCAGCTCCTCACTTCGTGGCACAGATACGCAGTATTTT. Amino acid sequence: CASSSSLRGTDTQYF.